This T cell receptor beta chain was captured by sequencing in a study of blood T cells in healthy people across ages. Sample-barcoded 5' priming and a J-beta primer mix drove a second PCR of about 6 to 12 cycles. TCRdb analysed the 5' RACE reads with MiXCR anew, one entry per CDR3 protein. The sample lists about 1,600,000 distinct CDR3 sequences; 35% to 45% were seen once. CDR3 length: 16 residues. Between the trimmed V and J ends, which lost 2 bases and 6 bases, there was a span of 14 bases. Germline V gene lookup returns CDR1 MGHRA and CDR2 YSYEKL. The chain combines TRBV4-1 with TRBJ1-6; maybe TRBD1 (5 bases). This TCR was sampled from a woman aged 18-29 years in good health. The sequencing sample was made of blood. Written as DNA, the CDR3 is TGCGCCAGCAGCCAAAACCCGGGACGGCCTAATTCACCCCTCCACTTT. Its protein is CASSQNPGRPNSPLHF.